Listed here are 21 T cell receptor beta chains from one sample, sequenced in a study of shared clonotypes between healthy human individuals. Method: immunoSEQ multiplex PCR; TCRdb's copy keeps in-frame clones and lacks some. Here the sample spans some 1,900,000 clones, less than 95% being singletons. Naive CD8 isolation took CD45RO-negative cells positively selected for CCR7 and excluded terminally differentiated effector memory CD45RA+ cells. Sequenced input: naive CD8+ T cells sorted from blood. The receptors stem from a man between 18 and 35 years old in good health.

This chain links TRBV7-9 with TRBJ1-1; TRBD1 aligns across 12 bases. CDR3 length: 16 amino acids. V lost 3 bases and J lost 7; bases outside the gene matches: 9. Germline V gene lookup returns CDR1 SEHNR and CDR2 FQNEAQ (reference sequence). The DNA for the CDR3 is TGTGCCAGCAGCTTTAGCCCGGGACAGGGGGCGGATGAAGCTTTCTTT. Translated, it gives CASSFSPGQGADEAFF.

The rearrangement joins TRBV6-5 to TRBJ2-7; 8 bases map to TRBD2. The length of the CDR3 is 13 residues. The J segment lost 4 bases and the V segment lost 6 bases, leaving 5 bases of the junction unmatched. Germline-derived CDR1 and CDR2 are MNHEY and SVGAGI. The CDR3, as DNA: TGTGCCAGCAGCAAAGCGGGGGATTACGAGCAGTACTTC. Residues: CASSKAGDYEQYF.

The rearrangement joins TRBV19 to TRBJ1-5; tentatively, D is TRBD1 (5 bases). The V and J ends lost 5 bases and 1 base respectively, with 12 bases between them. The CDR3 runs 15 residues. Germline CDR1 LNHDA, CDR2 SQIVND (reference sequence). The CDR3 bases are TGTGCCAGTAGTTGGGGCCTTCCAAGCAATCAGCCCCAGCATTTT. Encoded protein: CASSWGLPSNQPQHF.

The rearrangement links TRBV7-9 to TRBJ1-1; TRBD1 matches at 12 bases. V lost 5 bases to trimming and J lost 3 bases; unmatched junction nucleotides: 7. Germline-derived CDR1 and CDR2 are SEHNR and FQNEAQ (reference sequence). CDR3 length: 16 amino acids. The CDR3 is CASSTGTGGDDTEAFF. The CDR3 nucleotides read TGTGCCAGCAGCACCGGGACAGGGGGCGACGACACTGAAGCTTTCTTT. The whole variable domain, remainder taken from reference TRBV7-9 and TRBJ1-1, is DTGVSQNPRHKITKRGQNVTFRCDPISEHNRLYWYRQTLGQGPEFLTYFQNEAQLEKSRLLSDRFSAERPKGSFSTLEIQRTEQGDSAMYLCASSTGTGGDDTEAFFGQGTRLTVV.

The chain links TRBV9 to TRBJ2-1; the D is unclear. CDR1 is SGDLS, CDR2 YYNGEE, per germline. This CDR3 is built from 13 residues. V lost 4 bases to trimming and J lost 3 bases, with 8 bases between them. The CDR3 DNA is TGTGCCAGCAGCTTCGGGCTCTACAATGAGCAGTTCTTC. Residues: CASSFGLYNEQFF. Combining the CDR3 with reference TRBV9 and TRBJ2-1 gives the whole variable domain DSGVTQTPKHLITATGQRVTLRCSPRSGDLSVYWYQQSLDQGLQFLIQYYNGEERAKGNILERFSAQQFPDLHSELNLSSLELGDSALYFCASSFGLYNEQFFGPGTRLTVL.

The J gene is TRBJ1-1, the V gene TRBV19; D is undetermined. V lost 3 bases and J 0 bases, leaving 14 bases between the germline ends. Germline loops: CDR1 LNHDA, CDR2 SQIVND (reference sequence). This CDR3 spans 16 amino acids. CDR3 protein: CASSIGLSGVNTEAFF. As DNA, the CDR3 is TGTGCCAGTAGTATCGGTCTAAGTGGGGTGAACACTGAAGCTTTCTTT.

V gene TRBV29-1 combines with J gene TRBJ2-3; D perhaps matches TRBD2 (6 bases). There are 14 residues in the CDR3. CDR1 is SQVTM and CDR2 is ANQGSEA in the germline V gene. V dropped 2 bases and J dropped 2 bases, with 11 bases sitting between them. The CDR3, as DNA: TGCAGCGTTGAACTAGGGGACTCCACAGATACGCAGTATTTT. This encodes CSVELGDSTDTQYF.

The rearrangement uses TRBV27 and TRBJ2-7; D is possibly TRBD1 or TRBD2 (5 bases each). CDR1 MNHEY and CDR2 SMNVEV come from the germline V gene (reference sequence). This CDR3 spans 15 amino acids. Trimming removed 0 bases from V and 6 bases from J, with 15 bases in between. CDR3 sequence reads: CASSLSGHTRGEQYF. DNA for the CDR3: TGTGCCAGCAGTTTATCCGGACACACTCGGGGCGAGCAGTACTTC.

On this clone: Additional DNA sequences in this sample encode the identical CDR3. The chain is built from TRBV19 and TRBJ2-7, with 7 bases fitting TRBD1. Germline V gene sequence: CDR1 LNHDA, CDR2 SQIVND (reference sequence). The CDR3 runs 13 residues. Trimming at V came to 2 bases and at J to 2 bases, leaving 0 bases not matched to a gene. CDR3 region: CASSIQGAYEQYF. CDR3 sequence (DNA): TGTGCCAGTAGTATACAGGGGGCCTACGAGCAGTACTTC.

This chain connects TRBV4-3 to TRBJ2-1, with TRBD2 matching 10 bases. With 0 bases clipped from V and 6 bases from J, the junction kept 5 bases outside the gene matches. This CDR3 is built from 16 residues. CDR1 is LGHNA and CDR2 is YSLEER in the germline V gene. CDR3 protein: CASSQDLASGSNEQFF. Here the CDR3 DNA reads TGCGCCAGCAGCCAAGATCTAGCTAGCGGGAGCAATGAGCAGTTCTTC.

Only one count was recorded for this clone. The V call is TRBV27, the J call TRBJ2-7; TRBD2 aligns across 11 bases. V trimming: 3 bases; J trimming: 2 bases; junction bases outside the gene matches: 3. Germline V gives CDR1 MNHEY, CDR2 SMNVEV (reference sequence). CDR3 length equals 15 residues. CDR3 sequence reads: CASSFVAGGTYEQYF. Written as DNA, the CDR3 is TGTGCCAGCAGTTTCGTAGCGGGAGGGACCTACGAGCAGTACTTC.

The rearrangement links TRBV5-6 to TRBJ2-4, with TRBD1 matching over 7 bases. CDR1 SGHDT and CDR2 YYEEEE come from the germline V gene. The trim removed 1 base at V and 0 bases at J, leaving 4 bases unmatched. The CDR3 spans 16 residues. The DNA for the CDR3 is TGTGCCAGCAGCTTGATAACAGGGGAAGCCAAAAACATTCAGTACTTC. Translation gives CASSLITGEAKNIQYF.

V and J are TRBV7-8 and TRBJ1-2; D is undetermined. The CDR3 totals 13 residues. Trimming pared 1 base from V and 4 bases from J, leaving 7 bases between. The germline gives CDR1 SGHVS, CDR2 FQNEAQ. CDR3 in amino acids: CASSLEVGYGYTF. For the CDR3, the DNA is TGTGCCAGCAGCTTAGAGGTTGGCTATGGCTACACCTTC. Full variable domain (remainder filled in from reference TRBV7-8 and TRBJ1-2): GAGVSQSPRYKVAKRGQDVALRCDPISGHVSLFWYQQALGQGPEFLTYFQNEAQLDKSGLPSDRFFAERPEGSVSTLKIQRTQQEDSAVYLCASSLEVGYGYTFGSGTRLTVV.

With regard to this clone: The same CDR3 arises from other DNA sequences in this sample as well. The V call is TRBV9, the J call TRBJ2-5; D ambiguous. The germline V gene encodes CDR1 SGDLS and CDR2 YYNGEE. Trimming stripped 0 bases from V and 3 bases from J, with 9 bases between. The CDR3 has 14 amino acids. The CDR3 DNA sequence: TGTGCCAGCAGCGTAGAGGCGGTCGAAGAGACCCAGTACTTC. This sequence encodes CASSVEAVEETQYF.

This chain joins TRBV28 and TRBJ1-1, with TRBD1 matching over 10 bases. The CDR3 contains 19 residues. The germline CDR1 and CDR2 sequences are MDHEN and SYDVKM. J gave up 3 bases and V 5 bases, and 18 bases lay outside the gene matches. CDR3 coding DNA: TGTGCCAGCAGTACCGACAAGACCGGGACAGGGGTGTTGGACACTGAAGCTTTCTTT. Its translation: CASSTDKTGTGVLDTEAFF.

This clone was counted between two and nine times. The chain couples TRBV21-1 to TRBJ2-7; the tabulated D call, TRBD2, remains unverified against the DNA. TRBV21-1 corresponds to a pseudogene. The CDR3 is 17 residues long. CDR3 coding DNA: TGTGCCAGCAGCAAAGTTCGCACTGCGGTAAGCTCCTACGAGCAGTACTTC. Its translation: CASSKVRTAVSSYEQYF.

The gene calls are TRBV27 and TRBJ1-2; TRBD1 matches 8 bases. V shed 3 bases, J shed 6 bases, and the junction held 3 bases outside the gene matches. The CDR3 covers 13 residues. Germline lookup yields CDR1 MNHEY and CDR2 SMNVEV (reference sequence). The CDR3 DNA is TGTGCCAGCAGTTTCCAGGGGGCGAATGGCTACACCTTC. This translates into CASSFQGANGYTF.

This clone was recorded once. J is TRBJ1-3 and V is TRBV11-2; TRBD1 matches at 8 bases. The CDR3 consists of 17 residues. Germline CDR1 and CDR2: SGHAT and FQNNGV. V was clipped by 4 bases and J by 2 bases; unmatched bases: 10. The CDR3 reads CASSSQGQGLAGNTIYF. The CDR3 DNA is TGTGCCAGCAGCTCTCAAGGACAGGGATTGGCTGGAAACACCATATATTTT.

This chain joins TRBV30 and TRBJ2-1, with D hard to call. Trimming left V 4 bases short and J 6 bases short, with 19 bases between. CDR1 is GTSNPN, CDR2 SVGIG, per germline (reference sequence). There are 15 residues in the CDR3. The CDR3 here is CAWKIGPNVGNEQFF. The CDR3 DNA follows: TGTGCCTGGAAAATAGGACCCAATGTGGGCAATGAGCAGTTCTTC.

This clone was recorded only once. V gene TRBV15 combines with J gene TRBJ2-7, with 11 bases fitting TRBD2. CDR3 size: 16 residues. The junction had 6 bases not matched to a gene; V was cut back by 0 bases and J by 5 bases. Germline values: CDR1 LNHNV, CDR2 YYDKDF (reference sequence). CDR3 coding DNA: TGTGCCACCAGCAGAGATCTCGGACTAGCGGGTGACGAGCAGTACTTC. This encodes CATSRDLGLAGDEQYF.

This chain uses TRBV14 with TRBJ1-6; weak D call: TRBD1 (6 bases). CDR3 length: 15 residues. V gave up 4 bases and J gave up 0 bases, with 7 bases separating them. The germline V gene encodes CDR1 SGHDN and CDR2 FVKESK. The DNA for the CDR3 is TGTGCCAGCAGCCTGGGGGCCTCCTATAATTCACCCCTCCACTTT. It yields the protein CASSLGASYNSPLHF.